This is a list of T cell receptor beta chains from one sample in a study of blood T cells in healthy people across ages. TCRdb used MiXCR to reprocess the 5' RACE reads, holding one entry per CDR3 protein. The table has some 780,000 distinct CDR3 sequences, just over 55% seen once. Sequencing was performed on blood. The receptors derive from a man aged 35 to 55 in good health. CDR3s include the opening cysteine and the closing phenylalanine or tryptophan. D genes are given only for firm matches. Clone size, where shown, is once, few, many, or a class for clones that have expanded.

>TRBJ2-3|TRBV20-1|NA|NA
TGCAGTGCAAAGACTAGCACAGATACGCAGTATTTT
CSAKTSTDTQYF
>TRBJ1-2|TRBV5-1|NA|NA
TGCGCCAGCAGCGTAGAACCGTCTTCCCTCTGCACCTTC
CASSVEPSSLCTF
>TRBJ1-3|TRBV7-9|NA|once
TGTGCCAGCAGCTTAAAAGGGATCTCTGGAAACACCATATATTTT
CASSLKGISGNTIYF
>TRBJ1-1|TRBV5-1|NA|few
TGCGCCAGCAGCTTGGATCATATCACGAACACTGAAGCTTTCTTT
CASSLDHITNTEAFF
>TRBJ2-1|TRBV12-3/TRBV12-4|NA|NA
TGTGCCAGCAGTTTTTACCTCGGGGGTTCGTACAATGAGCAGTTCTTC
CASSFYLGGSYNEQFF
>TRBJ2-1|TRBV20-1|NA|NA
TGCAGTGCTAGGAATAGACGGGGGACCCCTGGGGATGAGCAGTTCTTC
CSARNRRGTPGDEQFF
>TRBJ2-1|TRBV2|NA|NA
TGTGCCAGCAGTGAAGAGGGTCTTCTGACCCACGAGCAGTTCTTC
CASSEEGLLTHEQFF
>TRBJ1-2|TRBV9|NA|NA
TGTGCCAGCAGCGAGAGGGGCGGAGTCGGAGATTATGGCTACACCTTC
CASSERGGVGDYGYTF
>TRBJ2-1|TRBV6-2/TRBV6-3|NA|few
TGTGCCAGCAGGCTAAGTACCGATGAGCAGTTCTTC
CASRLSTDEQFF
>TRBJ2-7|TRBV5-1|NA|NA
TGCGCCAGCAGCTTGGAAACAGGTGTCGCGAGCGAGCAGTACTTC
CASSLETGVASEQYF
>TRBJ2-3|TRBV15|TRBD1|NA
TGTGCCACCAGCCGACAGGGGGTGGTCACAGATACGCAGTATTTT
CATSRQGVVTDTQYF
>TRBJ1-2|TRBV7-2|NA|few
TGTGCCAGCAGCTTAGATGATCCCTATGGCTACACCTTC
CASSLDDPYGYTF
>TRBJ1-6|TRBV10-3|NA|NA
TGTGCCATCAGCCCCAGAGAAAGCTCCTATAATTCACCCCTCCACTTT
CAISPRESSYNSPLHF
>TRBJ2-7|TRBV10-3|NA|few
TGTGCCATCAGCCAGGGTGCCATCCACGAGCAGTACTTC
CAISQGAIHEQYF
>TRBJ2-5|TRBV14|NA|few
TGTGCCAGCAGCCCTAAGACTAATGCGGAGACCCAGTACTTC
CASSPKTNAETQYF
>TRBJ1-2|TRBV29-1|NA|NA
TGCAGCGTTGGGGGGTCCCCTAAGGAGGGCTACACCTTC
CSVGGSPKEGYTF
>TRBJ1-2|TRBV5-6|NA|few
TGTGCCAGCAGCTTGGAACAGGGTGACTATGATGGCTACACCTTC
CASSLEQGDYDGYTF
>TRBJ2-3|TRBV12-3/TRBV12-4|NA|NA
TGTGCCAGCAGTTTAGGGCAGGGAAGCTGCGCGCAGTATTTT
CASSLGQGSCAQYF
>TRBJ2-7|TRBV7-2|TRBD2|NA
TGTGCCAGCAGCTTACAGGCGGGAGGTATAAGGTTCTACGAGCAGTACTTC
CASSLQAGGIRFYEQYF
>TRBJ2-3|TRBV20-1|NA|once
TGCAGTGCTAGAAAGCGAACTCTCACAGATACGCAGTATTTT
CSARKRTLTDTQYF
>TRBJ1-5|TRBV12-3/TRBV12-4|TRBD1|NA
TGTGCCAGCAGTTACGGGGCAGGGGGCGGGAATTTCAATCAGCCCCAGCATTTT
CASSYGAGGGNFNQPQHF
>TRBJ2-1|TRBV4-3|NA|NA
TGCGCCAGCAGCCAAGATCTCCGAGATAGGGTGTACAATGAGCAGTTCTTC
CASSQDLRDRVYNEQFF
>TRBJ1-2|TRBV5-5|NA|NA
TGTGCCAGCAGCTTAAATGCGGGGGCGAACTATGGCTACACCTTC
CASSLNAGANYGYTF
>TRBJ1-5|TRBV10-3|NA|NA
TGTGCCATCAGTGGATCACCGTCCAATCAGCCCCAGCATTTT
CAISGSPSNQPQHF
>TRBJ2-7|TRBV27|TRBD2|NA
TGTGCCAGCAGTGTCGGGGGACTAGTTTATGAGCAGTACTTC
CASSVGGLVYEQYF
>TRBJ2-5|TRBV12-3/TRBV12-4|TRBD2|NA
TGTGCCAGCAGTTTAGGCGGGCCTAGCGGGCTCATTCAAGAGACCCAGTACTTC
CASSLGGPSGLIQETQYF
>TRBJ2-3|TRBV10-3|TRBD2|NA
TGTGCCGTCAAATCAGCGGGAGACACAGATACGCAGTATTTT
CAVKSAGDTDTQYF
>TRBJ2-1|TRBV29-1|NA|NA
TGCAGCGTTGAAGGTGGTGGGGTCTCCTACAATGAGCAGTTCTTC
CSVEGGGVSYNEQFF
>TRBJ2-1|TRBV9|NA|few
TGTGCCAGCAGCGTCACAGGGTCCGGTGAGCAGTTCTTC
CASSVTGSGEQFF
>TRBJ2-1|TRBV20-1|NA|NA
TGCAGTGTAGCTAGGGCGTCTAGGGTTGGAGATGAGCAGTTCTTC
CSVARASRVGDEQFF
>TRBJ1-2|TRBV29-1|NA|NA
TGCAGCGTCCCGGACCGGGGCTATGGCTACACCTTC
CSVPDRGYGYTF
>TRBJ2-1|TRBV18|TRBD2|NA
TGTGCCAGCTCACCGACTAGCGGGACAGATGAGCAGTTCTTC
CASSPTSGTDEQFF
>TRBJ2-4|TRBV20-1|NA|NA
TGCAGTGCTAGCCAGTCAGCCAAAAACATTCAGTACTTC
CSASQSAKNIQYF
>TRBJ2-1|TRBV7-9|TRBD1|few
TGTGCCAGCAGATTTTCAGGGGGTGACTACAATGAGCAGTTCTTC
CASRFSGGDYNEQFF
>TRBJ1-5|TRBV6-6|TRBD1|few
TGTGCCAGCAGTTACAAGACAGGGAATCAGCCCCAGCATTTT
CASSYKTGNQPQHF
>TRBJ1-2|TRBV6-5|NA|NA
TGTGCCAGCAGCTCCCTAAGACAGGACAGCTATGGCTACACCTTC
CASSSLRQDSYGYTF
>TRBJ2-7|TRBV20-1|NA|NA
TGCAGTGCTAGTCAGCGAGCGGGTCACAATGAGCAGTACTTC
CSASQRAGHNEQYF
>TRBJ2-7|TRBV10-3|NA|few
TGTGCCATCAGTGACAGGAGCCCCTACGAGCAGTACTTC
CAISDRSPYEQYF
>TRBJ2-3|TRBV5-1|NA|NA
TGCGTCAGCAGCTTGGTGGGCGAACATACGCAGTATTTT
CVSSLVGEHTQYF
>TRBJ2-1|TRBV9|NA|NA
TGTGCCAGCAGCACGAGGGGGGAGAACTACAATGAGCAGTTCTTC
CASSTRGENYNEQFF
>TRBJ2-5|TRBV21-1|NA|NA
TGCGCCAGCAGCTCGAGAGGCACGCAAGAGACCCAGTACTTC
CASSSRGTQETQYF
>TRBJ1-6|TRBV14|NA|NA
TGTGCCAGCAGCCAAGATTTGAGGTCACCCCTCCACTTT
CASSQDLRSPLHF
>TRBJ2-5|TRBV14|NA|NA
TGTGCCAGCAGCCCACCCTGGGGCAGGCAAGAGACCCAGTACTTC
CASSPPWGRQETQYF
>TRBJ2-3|TRBV4-1|TRBD2|once
TGCGCCAGCAGCCAAGTCATTAAGGGACTAGCGGGAGGGCCGGATACGCAGTATTTT
CASSQVIKGLAGGPDTQYF
>TRBJ2-7|TRBV7-2|NA|few
TGTGCCAGCAGCGTCAACTACGAGCAGTACTTC
CASSVNYEQYF
>TRBJ1-2|TRBV6-2/TRBV6-3|NA|NA
TGTGCCAGCAGTTATGGGTACTATGGCTACACCTTC
CASSYGYYGYTF